A single T cell receptor beta chain is shown here with its context. Produced via immunoSEQ multiplex PCR; TCRdb's table is partial and in-frame only. The data contain approximately 150,000 clones, around four fifths of them seen just once; the ten biggest clones take up around 2%. In germline, CDR1 is MNHEY, CDR2 SVGAGI. This CDR3 comprises 14 residues. V gave up 0 bases and J gave up 5 bases, with 10 bases separating them. This sample was included in a study of cytomegalovirus exposure and HLA in healthy donors. The TCR originated in a man under 40 in good health and CMV-seropositive. This chain links TRBV6-5 with TRBJ2-5; D possibly corresponds to TRBD1 (6 bases). The source material was PBMCs. The CDR3 sequence is CASSYSMQGETQYF. In DNA form, the CDR3 reads TGTGCCAGCAGTTACTCGATGCAGGGGGAGACCCAGTACTTC.